Listed below are T cell receptor beta chains from one sample, sequenced in a study of blood T cell repertoires in COVID-19. Libraries were prepared by immunoSEQ multiplex PCR; TCRdb keeps only in-frame clonotypes and omits some of them. This sample has more than 100,000 clones, with approximately 70% found just once. Sequences were obtained from peripheral blood. These receptors originate from a human donor with acute or convalescent COVID-19. The donor label of this sample is uncertain. The conserved cysteine and the conserved F or W are not part of the CDR3 here. Each record gives: clone size, V gene, D gene, CDR3 protein. D genes are given only for firm matches. Clone size is given for some rows only: seen once, a few or many times, or a class if the clone is expanded.

>-|TRBV6-5|TRBD1
ASILDRVDYEQY
>-|TRBV5-6|TRBD1
ASSLRGPLH
>many|TRBV12-3/TRBV12-4|-
ASSLAFGVTQY
>few|TRBV12-5|TRBD2
ASGLVLASSYNEQF
>-|TRBV19|TRBD1
ASSAGTGGYEQY
>medium-sized|TRBV12-3/TRBV12-4|-
ASSQTGMYEQY
>-|TRBV4-2|TRBD1
ASSRSLGQGWAQPQH
>-|TRBV11-2|-
ASSVVRVLAKNIQY
>few|TRBV28|-
ASSNQLGGSYNSPLH
>-|TRBV6-5|-
ASSSPGKETQY
>-|TRBV4-1|TRBD2
ASRPPGLATGELF
>-|TRBV7-3|-
ASSLIQAGNQPQH
>-|TRBV7-8|-
ASSRVVTTRGSTDTQY
>once|TRBV27|-
ASSSGQITGELF
>-|TRBV3-1/TRBV3-2|-
ASSQEVSSYEQY
>few|TRBV19|-
ASRPTGPYGYT
>-|TRBV9|-
ASSLRMRGGAPHQPQH
>-|TRBV2|-
ASSGTPVGYGYT
>-|TRBV3-1/TRBV3-2|-
ASSQGRTVSNTEAF
>-|TRBV15|TRBD1
ATKEDRGLRMGGNTIY
>-|TRBV7-6|TRBD2
ASSWRASGGADTQY
>many|TRBV18|-
ASSPTGVVGGSGNTIY
>few|TRBV11-2|TRBD2
ASSLVLAGGETQY
>-|TRBV29-1|TRBD1
SVGQGFDEQF
>-|TRBV18|-
ASLDSTNNEQF
>-|TRBV2|-
ASSDEGGYSNQPQH
>-|TRBV9|TRBD1
ASSLGQGFSGYT
>once|TRBV19|TRBD1
ASSPTGPNQPQH